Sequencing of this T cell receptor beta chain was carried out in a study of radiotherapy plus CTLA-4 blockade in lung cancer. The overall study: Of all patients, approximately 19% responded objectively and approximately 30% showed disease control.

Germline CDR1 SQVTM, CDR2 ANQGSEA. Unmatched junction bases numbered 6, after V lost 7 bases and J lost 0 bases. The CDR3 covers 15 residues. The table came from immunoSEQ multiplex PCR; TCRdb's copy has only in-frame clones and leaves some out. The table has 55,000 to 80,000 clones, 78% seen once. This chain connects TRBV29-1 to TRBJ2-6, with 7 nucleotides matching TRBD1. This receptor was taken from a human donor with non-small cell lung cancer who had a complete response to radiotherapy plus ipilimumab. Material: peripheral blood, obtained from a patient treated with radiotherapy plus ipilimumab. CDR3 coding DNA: TGCAGCGCCCTGGACAGGTACTCTGGGGCCAACGTCCTGACTTTC. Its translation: CSALDRYSGANVLTF.